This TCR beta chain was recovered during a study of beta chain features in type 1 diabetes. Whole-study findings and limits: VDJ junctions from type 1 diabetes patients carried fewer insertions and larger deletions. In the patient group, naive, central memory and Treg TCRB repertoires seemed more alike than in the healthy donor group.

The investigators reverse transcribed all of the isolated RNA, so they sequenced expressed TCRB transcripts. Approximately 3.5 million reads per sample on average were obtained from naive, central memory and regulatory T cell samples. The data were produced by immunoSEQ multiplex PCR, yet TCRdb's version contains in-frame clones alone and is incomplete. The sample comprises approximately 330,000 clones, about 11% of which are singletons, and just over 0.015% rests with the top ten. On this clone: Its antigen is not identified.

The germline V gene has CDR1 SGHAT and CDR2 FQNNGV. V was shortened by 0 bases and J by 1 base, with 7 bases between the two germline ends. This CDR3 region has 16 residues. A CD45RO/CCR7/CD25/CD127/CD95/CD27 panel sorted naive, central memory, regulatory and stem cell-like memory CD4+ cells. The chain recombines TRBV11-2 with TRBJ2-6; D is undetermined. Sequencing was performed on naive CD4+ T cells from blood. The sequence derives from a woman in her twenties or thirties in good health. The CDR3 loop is CASSLDRHSGANVLTF. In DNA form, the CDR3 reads TGTGCCAGCAGCTTAGACAGGCATTCTGGGGCCAACGTCCTGACTTTC.